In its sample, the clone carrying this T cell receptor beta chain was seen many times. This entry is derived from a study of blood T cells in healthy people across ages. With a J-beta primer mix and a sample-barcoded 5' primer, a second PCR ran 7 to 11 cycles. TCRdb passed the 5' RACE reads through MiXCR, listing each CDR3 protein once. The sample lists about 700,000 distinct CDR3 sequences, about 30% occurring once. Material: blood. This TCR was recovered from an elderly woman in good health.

CDR3 in amino acids: CASSGLGTYYNEQFF. The DNA for the CDR3 is TGTGCCAGCAGCGGCCTAGGGACCTACTACAATGAGCAGTTCTTC. The V gene is TRBV9, the J gene TRBJ2-1; D may correspond to TRBD1 or TRBD2 (5 bases each). The ends were cut back, 3 bases at V and 3 bases at J, with 13 bases in the middle. CDR3 length equals 15 residues. CDR1 and CDR2 (germline): SGDLS, YYNGEE.